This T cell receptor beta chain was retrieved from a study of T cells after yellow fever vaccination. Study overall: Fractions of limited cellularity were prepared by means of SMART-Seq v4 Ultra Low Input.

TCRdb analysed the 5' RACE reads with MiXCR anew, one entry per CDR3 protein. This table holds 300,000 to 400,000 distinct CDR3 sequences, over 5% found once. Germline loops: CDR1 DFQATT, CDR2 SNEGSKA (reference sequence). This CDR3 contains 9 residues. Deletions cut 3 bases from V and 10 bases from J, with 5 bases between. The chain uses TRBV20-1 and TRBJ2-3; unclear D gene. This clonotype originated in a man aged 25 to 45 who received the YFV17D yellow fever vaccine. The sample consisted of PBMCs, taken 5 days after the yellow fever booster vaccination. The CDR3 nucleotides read TGCAGTGCTAGTTTGTCGCAGTATTTT. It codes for CSASLSQYF.